The next 11 T cell receptor beta chains were all read from a single sample in a study of shared clonotypes between healthy human individuals. Assay used: immunoSEQ multiplex PCR; TCRdb lists only in-frame clones, some missing. The table records about 1 million clones, about 77% of them present only once. Sequences were obtained from memory CD4+ T cells sorted from blood. Subset noted: CD45RA-negative fraction. The receptors were gathered from a man aged 18 to 29 in good health.

This clone was detected ten times or more. CDR3 in amino acids: CASSLYGSSGNTIYF. CDR3 bases: TGTGCCAGCAGTTTATACGGGAGCTCTGGAAACACCATATATTTT. The chain recombines TRBV28 with TRBJ1-3, with D unresolved. The CDR3 loop spans 15 amino acids. Trimming pared 1 base from V and 0 bases from J, leaving 7 bases between. Germline loops: CDR1 MDHEN, CDR2 SYDVKM.

The V gene is TRBV7-9, the J gene TRBJ1-4; TRBD1 is a possible D gene (5 bases). CDR1 SEHNR and CDR2 FQNEAQ come from the germline V gene (reference sequence). There are 15 residues in the CDR3. Trimming took 1 base from V and 5 from J, leaving 11 bases between them. This CDR3 is CASSLGRVGNEKLFF. DNA for the CDR3: TGTGCCAGCAGCTTAGGCAGGGTCGGGAATGAAAAACTGTTTTTT.

J is TRBJ2-3 and V is TRBV18; weak D call: TRBD2 (5 bases). The V gene's germline CDR1 is KGHSH and CDR2 LQKENI. V dropped 0 bases and J dropped 4 bases, with 26 bases sitting between them. The CDR3 runs 20 residues. The CDR3 spells CASSPPDSTRQPLWADTQYF. CDR3 nucleotides: TGTGCCAGCTCACCACCGGACTCCACCCGCCAGCCCCTTTGGGCAGATACGCAGTATTTT.

This sequence joins TRBV9 and TRBJ2-3, with a tentative D call TRBD2 (6 bases). The CDR3 runs to 13 residues. Germline V CDR1 and CDR2: SGDLS, YYNGEE. V dropped 5 bases and J dropped 2 bases, with 9 bases sitting between them. The CDR3 sequence: CASRAGNTDTQYF. The CDR3 DNA follows: TGTGCCAGCAGGGCGGGGAACACAGATACGCAGTATTTT.

V and J are TRBV5-4 and TRBJ2-2, with D possibly matching TRBD2 (6 bases). Deletions cut 0 bases from V and 2 bases from J, with 14 bases between. CDR1 and CDR2 (germline): SGHNT, YYREEE (reference sequence). The CDR3 loop spans 17 amino acids. The CDR3 sequence is CASSLAGGTPNTGELFF. CDR3 nucleotide sequence: TGTGCCAGCAGCTTGGCTGGGGGGACCCCTAACACCGGGGAGCTGTTTTTT.

This clone was counted once. The V gene is TRBV5-1, the J gene TRBJ2-3, with D hard to call. Trimming cost V 3 bases and J 2 bases, with 19 bases left between them. This CDR3 spans 17 amino acids. Germline values: CDR1 SGHRS, CDR2 YFSETQ. The CDR3 nucleotides read TGCGCCAGCAGCTCCCTTGACTTTTCCGCGCACACAGATACGCAGTATTTT. This translates into CASSSLDFSAHTDTQYF.

This sequence joins TRBV10-3 and TRBJ2-5, with 8 positions matching TRBD1. The germline V gene encodes CDR1 ENHRY and CDR2 SYGVKD. With 8 bases clipped from V and 2 bases from J, the junction kept 7 bases outside the gene matches. The CDR3 is made up of 14 amino acids. CDR3 amino acids: CAIGGTGAQETQYF. In DNA, the CDR3 is TGTGCCATCGGGGGGACAGGAGCTCAAGAGACCCAGTACTTC.

V is TRBV4-3 and J is TRBJ1-3; no clear D. The germline CDR1 and CDR2 sequences are LGHNA and YSLEER. Trimming took 6 bases from V and 4 from J, leaving 16 bases between them. The CDR3 is made up of 15 amino acids. The CDR3 coding sequence is TGCGCCAGCAGTTCCGCGGTAGGCGCCGGAAACACCATATATTTT. Amino acid sequence: CASSSAVGAGNTIYF.

The CDR3: CAIRIGTENTGELFF. The CDR3 bases are TGTGCCATCAGGATCGGGACAGAGAACACCGGGGAGCTGTTTTTT. The chain carries TRBV10-3 and TRBJ2-2; TRBD1 matches at 7 bases. Unmatched junction bases numbered 5, after V lost 6 bases and J lost 1 base. The CDR3 sequence is 15 residues long. Germline V CDR1 and CDR2: ENHRY, SYGVKD.

This chain uses TRBV7-9 with TRBJ2-1; no clear D gene. From germline, CDR1 is SEHNR and CDR2 FQNEAQ (reference sequence). Trimming left V 2 bases short and J 5 bases short, with 16 bases between. The CDR3 length is 16 residues. The CDR3 sequence: CASSLRIGRANNEQFF. The CDR3 nucleotides are TGTGCCAGCAGCTTACGGATCGGAAGGGCCAACAATGAGCAGTTCTTC. The full variable domain, in which reference TRBV7-9 and TRBJ2-1 provide the parts outside the CDR3, is DTGVSQNPRHKITKRGQNVTFRCDPISEHNRLYWYRQTLGQGPEFLTYFQNEAQLEKSRLLSDRFSAERPKGSFSTLEIQRTEQGDSAMYLCASSLRIGRANNEQFFGPGTRLTVL.

This clone was observed at least ten times. This chain connects TRBV11-2 to TRBJ1-4; D possibly corresponds to TRBD1 (5 bases). Germline CDR1 SGHAT, CDR2 FQNNGV. The CDR3 totals 13 residues. With 10 bases removed from V and 5 bases from J, the gap between germline ends came to 14 bases. CDR3 sequence: CATGQGPNEKLFF. DNA for the CDR3: TGTGCCACCGGTCAGGGACCGAATGAAAAACTGTTTTTT.